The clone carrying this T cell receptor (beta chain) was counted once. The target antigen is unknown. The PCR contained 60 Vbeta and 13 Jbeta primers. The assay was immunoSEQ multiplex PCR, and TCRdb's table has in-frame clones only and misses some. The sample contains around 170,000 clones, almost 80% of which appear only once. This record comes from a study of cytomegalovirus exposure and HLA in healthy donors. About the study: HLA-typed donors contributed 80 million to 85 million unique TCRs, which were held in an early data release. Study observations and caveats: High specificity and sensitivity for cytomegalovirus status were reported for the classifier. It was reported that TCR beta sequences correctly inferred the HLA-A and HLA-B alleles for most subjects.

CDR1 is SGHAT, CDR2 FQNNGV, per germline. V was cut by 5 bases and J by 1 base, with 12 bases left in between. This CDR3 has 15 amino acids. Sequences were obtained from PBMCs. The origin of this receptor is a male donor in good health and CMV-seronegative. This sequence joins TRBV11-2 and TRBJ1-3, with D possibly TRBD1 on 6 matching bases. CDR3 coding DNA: TGTGCCAGCAGCCCATTTCAGGGGTCTGGAAACACCATATATTTT. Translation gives CASSPFQGSGNTIYF.